The rows below give T cell receptor beta chains drawn from one sample of a study of blood T cell repertoires in COVID-19. TCRdb keeps only in-frame clones here, not all; method: immunoSEQ multiplex PCR. The table has fewer than 250,000 clones, 83% seen once. The sample comprised peripheral blood. Every receptor here comes from a woman between 40 and 50 years old with active or convalescent COVID-19. Each CDR3 is given with its conserved first and last residue. A D gene is named only where the DNA matches it firmly. Some rows have no size entry. The others give once, few or many, or a class for an expanded clone.

v_gene	j_gene	len	d_gene	abundance	CDR3aa	CDR3nt
TRBV18	TRBJ1-1	15	TRBD1	-	CASSPQTGMGTEAFF	TGTGCCAGCTCACCCCAGACAGGGATGGGGACTGAAGCTTTCTTT
TRBV6-5	TRBJ1-6	15	-	-	CASSYAGTPNSPLHF	TGTGCCAGCAGTTACGCGGGAACCCCTAATTCACCCCTCCACTTT
TRBV6-4	TRBJ1-5	15	-	-	CASSEDSGSNQPQHF	TGTGCCAGCAGTGAAGACAGTGGGAGCAATCAGCCCCAGCATTTT
TRBV28	TRBJ1-2	17	TRBD1	-	CASSLVGWTGANYGYTF	TGTGCCAGCAGTTTAGTGGGATGGACAGGGGCTAACTATGGCTACACCTTC
TRBV4-1	TRBJ2-7	13	-	-	CASSLRGSYEQYF	TGCGCCAGCAGCCTCAGGGGCTCCTACGAGCAGTACTTC
TRBV11-2	TRBJ2-3	16	TRBD2	-	CASSLDLAGGTDTQYF	TGTGCCAGCAGCTTAGACCTAGCGGGAGGCACAGATACGCAGTATTTT
TRBV9	TRBJ1-1	14	-	-	CASSVVRGNTEAFF	TGTGCCAGCAGCGTAGTCAGGGGTAACACTGAAGCTTTCTTT
TRBV4-3	TRBJ1-2	13	-	-	CASSQELGSGYTF	TGCGCCAGCAGCCAAGAATTGGGCTCTGGCTACACCTTC
TRBV7-9	TRBJ2-7	12	TRBD2	-	CDWSSGIYEQYF	TGTGATTGGTCTAGCGGGATTTACGAGCAGTACTTC
TRBV10-3	TRBJ1-6	15	-	few	CAISPSGGEDSPLHF	TGTGCCATCAGTCCCTCGGGGGGTGAAGATTCACCCCTCCACTTT
TRBV5-1	TRBJ2-3	14	-	-	CASSLDRVTDTQYF	TGCGCCAGCAGCTTGGACAGGGTAACAGATACGCAGTATTTT
TRBV11-2	TRBJ2-1	16	-	-	CASSLAGASGANEQFF	TGTGCCAGCAGCTTAGCGGGGGCCAGCGGGGCTAATGAGCAGTTCTTC
TRBV4-1	TRBJ2-2	20	TRBD2	-	CASSQGVGTSGGANTGELFF	TGCGCCAGCAGCCAAGGAGTAGGGACTAGCGGGGGAGCGAACACCGGGGAGCTGTTTTTT
TRBV11-3	TRBJ1-4	19	TRBD1	once	CASGKKPGQGAGVNEKLFF	TGTGCCAGCGGAAAGAAACCGGGACAGGGGGCTGGAGTTAATGAAAAACTGTTTTTT
TRBV25-1	TRBJ2-1	14	TRBD1	-	CASSARTGFNEQFF	TGTGCCAGCAGTGCCCGGACAGGGTTCAATGAGCAGTTCTTC
TRBV7-3	TRBJ2-3	16	-	-	CASSLGTTVRADTQYF	TGTGCCAGCAGCTTAGGAACGACAGTCAGGGCAGATACGCAGTATTTT
TRBV28	TRBJ1-2	14	-	once	CASTPAPPGGGYTF	TGTGCCAGCACTCCGGCTCCACCCGGCGGTGGCTACACCTTC
TRBV2	TRBJ2-3	15	-	-	CASSEGLEGTDTQYF	TGTGCCAGCAGTGAGGGCCTTGAGGGAACAGATACGCAGTATTTT
TRBV3-1/TRBV3-2	TRBJ1-2	15	-	-	CASSQDVVGNYGYTF	TGTGCCAGCAGCCAAGACGTAGTTGGTAACTATGGCTACACCTTC
TRBV12-5	TRBJ2-7	15	TRBD1	once	CASGLGQGAAYEQYF	TGTGCTAGTGGTTTGGGACAGGGGGCTGCCTACGAGCAGTACTTC
TRBV29-1	TRBJ1-2	11	-	-	CSVETGYGYTF	TGCAGCGTTGAGACAGGCTATGGCTACACCTTC
TRBV11-3	TRBJ1-1	13	-	once	CASSLGGSDEAFF	TGTGCCAGCAGCTTAGGAGGGTCCGATGAAGCTTTCTTT
TRBV6-1	TRBJ2-7	15	TRBD1	once	CASSERTGGGYEQYF	TGTGCCAGCAGTGAAAGGACAGGGGGCGGGTACGAGCAGTACTTC
TRBV29-1	TRBJ2-6	14	-	-	CSVEMYSGANVLTF	TGCAGCGTTGAAATGTACTCTGGGGCCAACGTCCTGACTTTC
TRBV11-2	TRBJ2-1	11	-	once	CASSSLNEQFF	TGTGCCAGCAGCTCCCTGAATGAGCAGTTCTTC
TRBV11-1	TRBJ2-5	16	TRBD2	-	CASSPNHAGVGETQYF	TGTGCCAGCAGCCCCAATCATGCGGGGGTAGGAGAGACCCAGTACTTC
TRBV5-4	TRBJ2-1	15	TRBD1	-	CATVSGQGNYNEQFF	TGTGCCACCGTATCCGGACAGGGGAACTACAATGAGCAGTTCTTC
TRBV23-1	TRBJ2-5	14	-	-	CASSPEGGGETQYF	TGCGCCAGCAGTCCAGAGGGAGGAGGGGAGACCCAGTACTTC
TRBV29-1	TRBJ1-1	12	TRBD1	-	CSVETGDTEAFF	TGCAGCGTTGAAACAGGGGACACTGAAGCTTTCTTT
TRBV11-3	TRBJ1-5	12	-	-	CASSFANQPQHF	TGTGCCAGCAGCTTTGCGAACCAGCCCCAGCATTTT
TRBV5-1	TRBJ2-5	14	TRBD1	-	CASSSQGSGETQYF	TGCGCCAGCAGCTCACAGGGGTCAGGGGAGACCCAGTACTTC
TRBV11-3	TRBJ2-7	16	TRBD2	-	CASSLDPLAGLYEQYF	TGTGCCAGCAGCTTAGACCCGCTAGCGGGACTCTACGAGCAGTACTTC
TRBV6-5	TRBJ2-1	15	TRBD2	-	CASTPGLAGMSEQFF	TGTGCCAGCACCCCGGGACTAGCGGGGATGAGTGAGCAGTTCTTC
TRBV12-3/TRBV12-4	TRBJ2-1	12	-	-	CASSPRDNEQFF	TGTGCCAGCAGTCCCAGGGACAATGAGCAGTTCTTC
TRBV3-1/TRBV3-2	TRBJ2-5	16	TRBD1	-	CASSQEWDRDQETQYF	TGTGCCAGCAGCCAAGAGTGGGACAGAGACCAAGAGACCCAGTACTTC
TRBV5-1	TRBJ2-1	18	TRBD2	-	CASSALVPGLALHNEQFF	TGCGCCAGCAGCGCGCTAGTCCCGGGACTAGCCCTCCACAATGAGCAGTTCTTC
TRBV7-3	TRBJ1-6	14	-	-	CASKEGTYNSPLHF	TGTGCCAGCAAGGAGGGGACTTATAATTCACCCCTCCACTTT
TRBV30	TRBJ2-3	13	TRBD2	-	CAWSVGGGNTQYF	TGTGCCTGGAGTGTCGGGGGGGGAAATACGCAGTATTTT
TRBV12-3/TRBV12-4	TRBJ2-1	13	-	-	CASSAGVYNEQFF	TGTGCCAGCAGTGCCGGGGTGTACAATGAGCAGTTCTTC
TRBV6-5	TRBJ1-1	13	-	once	CASTQVTGGVAFF	TGTGCCAGCACCCAGGTTACGGGGGGCGTAGCTTTCTTT
TRBV6-4	TRBJ2-5	15	TRBD1	-	CASSWTGGSQETQYF	TGTGCCAGCAGTTGGACAGGGGGCTCTCAGGAGACCCAGTACTTC
TRBV9	TRBJ1-1	14	-	few	CASSASGENTEAFF	TGTGCCAGCAGCGCCTCAGGGGAGAACACTGAAGCTTTCTTT
TRBV11-2	TRBJ2-7	16	-	-	CASSSRRGSESYEQYF	TGTGCCAGCAGCTCCCGTCGTGGCAGCGAGTCCTACGAGCAGTACTTC
TRBV5-1	TRBJ2-7	17	TRBD2	once	CASSPGWGTSGGYEQYF	TGCGCCAGCAGCCCGGGCTGGGGCACTAGCGGGGGTTACGAGCAGTACTTC
TRBV7-9	TRBJ2-1	15	-	-	CASSFEGFSPNEQFF	TGTGCCAGCAGCTTCGAGGGATTTAGCCCCAATGAGCAGTTCTTC
TRBV9	TRBJ2-1	16	-	once	CASSVARRSSYNEQFF	TGTGCCAGCAGCGTAGCTAGGCGAAGCTCCTACAATGAGCAGTTCTTC
TRBV7-4	TRBJ2-5	13	TRBD2	-	CASRRTRQETQYF	TGTGCCAGCAGACGGACTAGACAAGAGACCCAGTACTTC
TRBV10-1	TRBJ2-1	14	-	-	CASSKTGTGDEQFF	TGCGCCAGCAGCAAAACAGGGACCGGGGATGAGCAGTTCTTC
TRBV4-2	TRBJ1-5	17	-	-	CASSQEASPNRGQPQHF	TGTGCCAGCAGCCAAGAGGCGTCGCCGAATAGGGGTCAGCCCCAGCATTTT
TRBV30	TRBJ1-2	16	TRBD1	-	CAWSGGATGGNYGYTF	TGTGCCTGGAGTGGGGGAGCGACAGGGGGGAACTATGGCTACACCTTC
TRBV19	TRBJ1-4	16	-	few	CASQALKIRENEKLFF	TGTGCCAGTCAAGCCCTCAAGATAAGGGAGAATGAAAAACTGTTTTTT
TRBV5-4	TRBJ2-1	16	TRBD2	-	CASSLAGLAGGGEQFF	TGTGCCAGCAGCTTGGCTGGACTAGCGGGAGGAGGTGAGCAGTTCTTC
TRBV5-1	TRBJ1-1	15	-	-	CASSPRDSRHPEAFF	TGCGCCAGCAGCCCCCGGGACTCCAGGCACCCTGAAGCTTTCTTT
TRBV14	TRBJ1-1	17	-	-	CASSQVTGWWGSTEAFF	TGTGCCAGCAGCCAAGTCACAGGGTGGTGGGGGAGCACTGAAGCTTTCTTT
TRBV19	TRBJ1-2	15	-	-	CASSIPGGRNYGYTF	TGTGCCAGTAGTATCCCGGGGGGCCGTAACTATGGCTACACCTTC
TRBV5-8	TRBJ2-3	17	TRBD1	-	CASSLVIGTGGTDTQYF	TGTGCCAGCAGCTTGGTAATAGGGACAGGGGGTACAGATACGCAGTATTTT
TRBV19	TRBJ2-7	16	TRBD2	few	CASSPRGAGGFYEQYF	TGTGCCAGTAGCCCCCGGGGAGCGGGAGGGTTCTACGAGCAGTACTTC
TRBV19	TRBJ2-7	17	TRBD2	once	CASSAKSLAGIPYEQYF	TGTGCCAGTAGTGCAAAATCCCTAGCGGGCATTCCCTACGAGCAGTACTTC
TRBV12-5	TRBJ2-7	18	TRBD2	-	CASGAHLAGGSLSYEQYF	TGTGCTAGTGGTGCCCACCTAGCGGGGGGGTCCCTCTCCTACGAGCAGTACTTC